What follows are 22 T cell receptor beta chains derived from one specimen sequenced in a study of OX40 agonist ivuxolimab in advanced cancers. Sequencing used immunoSEQ multiplex PCR; TCRdb keeps in-frame clones, though not all of them. In the table there are around 80,000 clones, 91% of which are singletons. The input for sequencing was CD4+ or CD8+ T cells sorted from blood, taken in a trial of the OX40 agonist ivuxolimab. These receptors originate from an adult with an advanced solid tumor such as melanoma, head and neck, liver or kidney cancer.

CDR3 residues: CASSLGGTTLGGYTF. CDR3 sequence (DNA): TGTGCCAGCAGCTTGGGGGGCACTACCTTGGGCGGCTACACCTTC. The chain has TRBV5-4 and TRBJ1-2, with a weak D call TRBD1 (5 bases). Trimming removed 0 bases from V and 8 bases from J, with 17 bases in between. The CDR3 consists of 15 residues. Germline V lookup: CDR1 SGHNT, CDR2 YYREEE (reference sequence).

V gene TRBV19 combines with J gene TRBJ1-5; TRBD1 matches at 7 bases. CDR1 and CDR2 (germline): LNHDA, SQIVND (reference sequence). This CDR3 spans 14 amino acids. J was trimmed by 10 bases and V by 4 bases; bases with no gene match: 10. CDR3 sequence reads: CASSTLSRGAPQHF. CDR3 DNA: TGTGCCAGTAGTACCCTCTCCAGGGGGGCCCCCCAGCATTTT.

The gene calls are TRBV18 and TRBJ2-3; the D gene could be TRBD1 or TRBD2 (5 bases each). The V end was cut by 5 bases, the J end by 3 bases, with 21 bases between. The germline V gene has CDR1 KGHSH and CDR2 LQKENI. This CDR3 is 17 amino acids long. CDR3 protein: CASSGGSLGPYTDTQYF. As DNA, the CDR3 is TGTGCCAGCTCAGGGGGTAGCCTCGGTCCTTATACAGATACGCAGTATTTT.

This chain joins TRBV30 and TRBJ1-4; unclear D gene. V was clipped by 0 bases and J by 8 bases, with 10 bases between them. This CDR3 comprises 13 residues. Per germline, CDR1 GTSNPN and CDR2 SVGIG (reference sequence). CDR3: CAWSVQVREKLFF. CDR3 DNA: TGTGCCTGGAGTGTGCAGGTACGAGAAAAACTGTTTTTT.

This clone occurred once. The chain combines TRBV30 with TRBJ1-3, with D possibly TRBD1 on 6 matching bases. The V and J ends lost 3 bases and 5 bases respectively, with 14 bases between them. Germline CDR1 reads GTSNPN; CDR2 reads SVGIG (reference sequence). The CDR3 runs to 14 residues. The DNA for the CDR3 is TGTGCCTGGAGCCGACAGGTTGTTAGAAACACCATATATTTT. Amino acids: CAWSRQVVRNTIYF.

This rearrangement joins TRBV19 to TRBJ1-1; no definite D call. In germline, CDR1 is LNHDA, CDR2 SQIVND (reference sequence). The V gene lost 6 bases and the J gene lost 2 bases, with 10 bases spanning the gap. The CDR3 length is 13 residues. The DNA for the CDR3 is TGTGCCAGTAGCAGAATAGGCAACACTGAAGCTTTCTTT. It yields the protein CASSRIGNTEAFF. The full variable domain, its missing parts supplied by reference TRBV19 and TRBJ1-1, is DGGITQSPKYLFRKEGQNVTLSCEQNLNHDAMYWYRQDPGQGLRLIYYSQIVNDFQKGDIAEGYSVSREKKESFPLTVTSAQKNPTAFYLCASSRIGNTEAFFGQGTRLTVV.

This clone has only one observation. V and J are TRBV5-4 and TRBJ2-5; TRBD2 agrees at 7 bases. Germline V CDR1 and CDR2: SGHNT, YYREEE (reference sequence). With V trimmed by 4 bases and J by 3 bases, 6 bases remained unmatched. The CDR3 length is 14 residues. The CDR3 is CASSPGLVKETQYF. The CDR3 coding sequence is TGTGCCAGCAGCCCAGGACTAGTTAAAGAGACCCAGTACTTC.

The rearrangement uses TRBV5-1 and TRBJ2-3; 11 bases map to TRBD2. This CDR3 has 18 residues. Germline V CDR1 and CDR2: SGHRS, YFSETQ. After removal of 0 bases from V and 2 bases from J, the junction contained 8 bases not matched to a gene. CDR3 nucleotides: TGCGCCAGCAGCTTGGGGCGACTAGCGGGGTTCCTCACAGATACGCAGTATTTT. Translating it yields CASSLGRLAGFLTDTQYF.

This clone was recorded only once. The chain joins TRBV5-4 to TRBJ2-3, with TRBD2 identical over 14 bases. This CDR3 is built from 16 residues. J was trimmed by 6 bases and V by 4 bases; bases with no gene match: 7. Per germline, CDR1 SGHNT and CDR2 YYREEE (reference sequence). DNA of the CDR3: TGTGCCAGCAGCCAGGGACTAGCGGGAGCTGGTGATACGCAGTATTTT. Its translation is CASSQGLAGAGDTQYF.

V gene TRBV7-9 combines with J gene TRBJ2-1; 13 bases fit TRBD2. The CDR3 sequence is 16 residues long. CDR1 and CDR2 from the germline V gene are SEHNR and FQNEAQ (reference sequence). V trimming: 5 bases; J trimming: 4 bases; junction bases outside the gene matches: 5. This CDR3 is CASSPGTSGDYNEQFF. CDR3 bases: TGTGCCAGCAGCCCAGGGACTAGCGGGGATTACAATGAGCAGTTCTTC.

The rearrangement uses TRBV7-2 and TRBJ2-1; TRBD2 matches at 9 bases. The CDR3 contains 15 residues. Germline lookup yields CDR1 SGHTA and CDR2 FQGNSA. V gave up 1 base and J gave up 4 bases; unmatched junction bases: 2. Here the CDR3 reads CASSLVTSGYNEQFF. The CDR3 DNA reads TGTGCCAGCAGCTTAGTAACTAGCGGGTACAATGAGCAGTTCTTC.

V and J are TRBV9 and TRBJ2-3; perhaps TRBD2 as D (7 bases). Trimming left V 4 bases short and J 2 bases short, with 17 bases between. Germline V gene data show CDR1 as SGDLS and CDR2 as YYNGEE. The CDR3 consists of 16 residues. The CDR3 loop reads CASSSRSGGATDTQYF. The DNA of the CDR3 is TGTGCCAGCAGCTCCCGTAGTGGGGGGGCCACAGATACGCAGTATTTT.

The V and J genes are TRBV28 and TRBJ1-2; 7 nucleotides line up with TRBD1. After removal of 3 bases from V and 2 bases from J, the junction contained 9 bases not matched to a gene. The CDR3 runs 16 residues. The germline gives CDR1 MDHEN, CDR2 SYDVKM. CDR3 sequence reads: CASSFQGVTHNYGYTF. The CDR3 DNA reads as TGTGCCAGCAGTTTTCAGGGGGTGACTCACAACTATGGCTACACCTTC.

Regarding this clone: Sequence at one end of the junction differs from germline and may be a read error. The rearrangement links TRBV7-7 to TRBJ2-3, with D maybe TRBD1 (6 bases). The germline CDR1 and CDR2 sequences are SSHAT and FNYEAQ (reference sequence). The CDR3 loop spans 13 amino acids. The CDR3 DNA reads TGTGCTAGCAGCTTTGGGGCCAGGGGTACGCAGTATTTT. Its protein is CASSFGARGTQYF.

The chain recombines TRBV4-3 with TRBJ1-2, with D maybe TRBD1 (5 bases). V was pared by 6 bases and J by 4 bases, with 21 bases between. CDR1 and CDR2 from the germline V gene are LGHNA and YSLEER. The CDR3 spans 16 residues. The CDR3 DNA reads as TGCGCCAGCAGTTTAGAACTCGGGGGTCCTCCCTATGGCTACACCTTC. As protein: CASSLELGGPPYGYTF.

The chain links TRBV28 to TRBJ1-2; 9 bases line up with TRBD1. The CDR3 spans 15 residues. CDR1 is MDHEN, CDR2 SYDVKM, per germline. V was pared by 5 bases and J by 0 bases, with 4 bases of the junction left unmatched. The CDR3 DNA sequence: TGTGCCAGCAGTCCCAGGGACAGGGCTAACTATGGCTACACCTTC. This gives the protein CASSPRDRANYGYTF.

The chain carries TRBV9 and TRBJ2-2; a possible D gene is TRBD1 (6 bases). This CDR3 is built from 15 residues. In germline, CDR1 is SGDLS, CDR2 YYNGEE. V lost 4 bases to trimming and J lost 6 bases, with 16 bases between them. CDR3 region: CASSQGIAGAGELFF. The CDR3 DNA follows: TGTGCCAGCAGCCAGGGGATAGCCGGCGCCGGGGAGCTGTTTTTT.

The gene calls are TRBV11-2 and TRBJ2-1; D remains unclear. This CDR3 contains 15 residues. The V end lost 1 base, the J end lost 6 bases, and 13 bases lay between the germline ends. Germline-derived CDR1 and CDR2 are SGHAT and FQNNGV. The chain's CDR3 is CASSLVRQPGNEQFF. The DNA of the CDR3 is TGTGCCAGCAGCTTAGTCCGTCAACCGGGCAATGAGCAGTTCTTC.

The chain joins TRBV6-1 to TRBJ2-1; D not certain. The germline V gene has CDR1 MNHNS and CDR2 SASEGT. This CDR3 is 14 amino acids long. Trimming took 8 bases from V and 4 from J, leaving 15 bases between them. CDR3 sequence reads: CASRDWSFYNEQFF. In DNA form, the CDR3 reads TGTGCCAGCCGAGACTGGTCCTTTTACAATGAGCAGTTCTTC.

This clone has just one count. V and J are TRBV7-9 and TRBJ2-7, with 8 bases lining up with TRBD1. Germline V gene sequence: CDR1 SEHNR, CDR2 FQNEAQ (reference sequence). This CDR3 is built from 12 residues. Germline trimming cut 3 bases from V and 7 bases from J; bases unmatched to any gene: 2. CDR3 sequence: CASSFQGAEQYF. CDR3 bases: TGTGCCAGCAGCTTCCAGGGGGCGGAGCAGTACTTC.

This chain joins TRBV20-1 and TRBJ2-1; D perhaps matches TRBD2 (6 bases). Trimming left V 6 bases short and J 8 bases short, with 11 bases between. The CDR3 runs 11 residues. Germline V gives CDR1 DFQATT, CDR2 SNEGSKA (reference sequence). CDR3 DNA: TGCAGTGCCCCGGAGGGGCATGAGCAGTTCTTC. Translation gives CSAPEGHEQFF.

V and J are TRBV10-3 and TRBJ2-5, with TRBD2 as a possible D gene (6 bases). The V end was cut by 6 bases, the J end by 5 bases, with 16 bases between. CDR3 length: 14 residues. Looked up from germline, CDR1 is ENHRY and CDR2 is SYGVKD. This CDR3 reads CAIRPTGVGETQYF. The DNA of the CDR3 is TGTGCCATCAGACCGACGGGGGTCGGTGAGACCCAGTACTTC.